This T cell receptor beta chain derives from a study of cytotoxic CD8 clonotypes in ibrutinib-treated CLL. Study background: Partial responses numbered approximately 24 and complete responses 2; after a median around 72 months, 14 stayed remitted and approximately twelve progressed. Response specimens were obtained following a median treatment duration of 12 months, with a range of 6 to 36.

The CDR3 contains 15 residues. Germline values: CDR1 SGDLS, CDR2 YYNGEE. The ends were cut back, 0 bases at V and 8 bases at J, with 17 bases in the middle. Study results and caveats: Baseline clonality, above age-matched healthy donor levels, tracked circulating CD8+ T-cell counts. Private clonotypes, not public ones, expanded at ibrutinib response.

Repertoires were generated with immunoSEQ multiplex PCR, while TCRdb's copy carries only in-frame clones and drops some. The sample lists approximately 190,000 clones; around 75% were seen once. Note on this clone: Its antigen is unidentified.

The chain carries TRBV9 and TRBJ1-1, with D hard to call. The sequencing used PBMCs, collected after 12 months of ibrutinib treatment. The clonotype comes from a human donor with chronic lymphocytic leukemia. This CDR3 is CASSVATIGGEEAFF. CDR3 DNA sequence: TGTGCCAGCAGCGTAGCAACCATCGGTGGGGAAGAAGCTTTCTTT.